The rows below give T cell receptor beta chains drawn from one sample of a study of cytomegalovirus exposure and HLA in healthy donors. The assay was immunoSEQ multiplex PCR, and TCRdb's table has in-frame clones only and misses some. The data show 200,000 or so clones, 83% seen once. Sequences were obtained from PBMCs. These receptors all stem from a woman younger than 30 in good health and CMV-seronegative. Both conserved end residues are part of each CDR3. The order of the fields is D gene, V gene, J gene, clone size, CDR3 DNA, CDR3 protein. D genes are given only for firm matches. Some rows have no size entry. The others give once, few or many, or a class for an expanded clone.

d_gene: -
v_gene: TRBV27
j_gene: TRBJ1-4
abundance: -
CDR3nt: TGTGCCAGCAGATTCACCGGGGCCGAAAAACTGTTTTTT
CDR3aa: CASRFTGAEKLFF

d_gene: -
v_gene: TRBV9
j_gene: TRBJ2-2
abundance: -
CDR3nt: TGTGCCACCGGGGGGACAGCGAACACCGGGGAGCTGTTTTTT
CDR3aa: CATGGTANTGELFF

d_gene: -
v_gene: TRBV30
j_gene: TRBJ2-7
abundance: -
CDR3nt: TGTGCCTGGAGTAGAGGAACCACCGAGCAGTACTTC
CDR3aa: CAWSRGTTEQYF

d_gene: -
v_gene: TRBV11-2
j_gene: TRBJ1-3
abundance: -
CDR3nt: TGTGCCAGCAGCTTAACGGACGGGACGGGAAACACCATATATTTT
CDR3aa: CASSLTDGTGNTIYF

d_gene: -
v_gene: TRBV2
j_gene: TRBJ1-3
abundance: -
CDR3nt: TGTGCCAGCAGTGGTATTTCGGGACCGATGGCTAACACCATATATTTT
CDR3aa: CASSGISGPMANTIYF

d_gene: -
v_gene: TRBV28
j_gene: TRBJ1-5
abundance: -
CDR3nt: TGTGCCAGCACCGTGGTGGGCCATCAGCCCCAGCATTTT
CDR3aa: CASTVVGHQPQHF

d_gene: -
v_gene: TRBV7-9
j_gene: TRBJ1-6
abundance: -
CDR3nt: TGTGCCAGCAGCTTAGGAATGGCGAATTCACCCCTCCACTTT
CDR3aa: CASSLGMANSPLHF

d_gene: -
v_gene: TRBV27
j_gene: TRBJ1-2
abundance: few
CDR3nt: TGTGCCAGCAGTTCACCCAATGGAGGGGGCTACACCTTC
CDR3aa: CASSSPNGGGYTF

d_gene: -
v_gene: TRBV11-2
j_gene: TRBJ2-7
abundance: -
CDR3nt: TGTGCCAGCAGCTTAGAGGTTGGTCAGTACGAGCAGTACTTC
CDR3aa: CASSLEVGQYEQYF

d_gene: TRBD1
v_gene: TRBV6-5
j_gene: TRBJ1-1
abundance: -
CDR3nt: TGTGCCAGCAGTTATGGGACAGGGTTGAACACTGAAGCTTTCTTT
CDR3aa: CASSYGTGLNTEAFF

d_gene: TRBD1
v_gene: TRBV27
j_gene: TRBJ1-1
abundance: few
CDR3nt: TGTGCCAGCAGTTTATCTCGGACAGGGGGAGTCACTGAAGCTTTCTTT
CDR3aa: CASSLSRTGGVTEAFF

d_gene: -
v_gene: TRBV11-2
j_gene: TRBJ2-1
abundance: -
CDR3nt: TGTGCCAGCGGCAGACAGCAAAAGCAGTTCTTC
CDR3aa: CASGRQQKQFF

d_gene: TRBD2
v_gene: TRBV7-9
j_gene: TRBJ2-7
abundance: -
CDR3nt: TGTGCCAGCAGCCCAACTAGCGGGAGCTCCTACGAGCAGTACTTC
CDR3aa: CASSPTSGSSYEQYF

d_gene: -
v_gene: TRBV30
j_gene: TRBJ2-7
abundance: -
CDR3nt: TGTGCCTGGAGTGTACATCGCCGGGACACTGACTTTTCCCAATCCGTCGAGCAGTACTTC
CDR3aa: CAWSVHRRDTDFSQSVEQYF

d_gene: -
v_gene: TRBV2
j_gene: TRBJ1-4
abundance: -
CDR3nt: TGTGCCAGCAGAAGAGGACGGGGAGGAGAAAAACTGTTTTTT
CDR3aa: CASRRGRGGEKLFF

d_gene: TRBD1
v_gene: TRBV29-1
j_gene: TRBJ2-5
abundance: -
CDR3nt: TGCAGCGTTCTAAAAGAGACAGGGGGCGCCATAGAGACCCAGTACTTC
CDR3aa: CSVLKETGGAIETQYF

d_gene: -
v_gene: TRBV7-2
j_gene: TRBJ1-1
abundance: -
CDR3nt: TGTGCCAGCGCTAGGGGCCCCCAGGGGAACACTGAAGCTTTCTTT
CDR3aa: CASARGPQGNTEAFF

d_gene: TRBD1
v_gene: TRBV11-2
j_gene: TRBJ2-1
abundance: -
CDR3nt: TGTGCCAGCAGTCCGGGACAGGGGGTCAATGAGCAGTTCTTC
CDR3aa: CASSPGQGVNEQFF

d_gene: -
v_gene: TRBV2
j_gene: TRBJ2-2
abundance: -
CDR3nt: TGTGCCAGCAGTGACGAAATACAGGGTGTTACCGGGGAGCTGTTTTTT
CDR3aa: CASSDEIQGVTGELFF

d_gene: TRBD1
v_gene: TRBV6-5
j_gene: TRBJ1-2
abundance: -
CDR3nt: TGTGCCAGCAGTTCTCCGGGACAGGGGGCGTATGGCTACACCTTC
CDR3aa: CASSSPGQGAYGYTF

d_gene: -
v_gene: TRBV28
j_gene: TRBJ1-2
abundance: -
CDR3nt: TGTGCCAGCAGCTTAGAGGGACCGGGCTACACCTTC
CDR3aa: CASSLEGPGYTF

d_gene: TRBD1
v_gene: TRBV13
j_gene: TRBJ1-6
abundance: few
CDR3nt: TGTGCCAGCAGCGCACCGGGACAGGGGGGTACACCCCTCCACTTT
CDR3aa: CASSAPGQGGTPLHF

d_gene: -
v_gene: TRBV30
j_gene: TRBJ2-7
abundance: once
CDR3nt: TGTGCCTGGAGTGCCCAAGGGGAGGAGCAGTACTTC
CDR3aa: CAWSAQGEEQYF

d_gene: TRBD1
v_gene: TRBV5-1
j_gene: TRBJ1-2
abundance: few
CDR3nt: TGCGCCAGCAGCTTACAGGGGGCTGACTATGGCTACACCTTC
CDR3aa: CASSLQGADYGYTF

d_gene: TRBD1
v_gene: TRBV6-6
j_gene: TRBJ1-1
abundance: -
CDR3nt: TGTGCCACCCACAGGGGGGGGAACACTGAAGCTTTCTTT
CDR3aa: CATHRGGNTEAFF

d_gene: -
v_gene: TRBV6-6
j_gene: TRBJ2-2
abundance: -
CDR3nt: TGTGCCAGCAGTCCGGAGGGTGGGCCGGCCGGGGAGCTGTTTTTT
CDR3aa: CASSPEGGPAGELFF

d_gene: -
v_gene: TRBV6-5
j_gene: TRBJ2-2
abundance: -
CDR3nt: TGTGCCAGCAGTTACAGATCCGGGGAGCTGTTTTTT
CDR3aa: CASSYRSGELFF

d_gene: TRBD2
v_gene: TRBV10-1
j_gene: TRBJ2-2
abundance: few
CDR3nt: TGCGCCAGCAGTGATCCCAAACGGGGGGCGAACACCGGGGAGCTGTTTTTT
CDR3aa: CASSDPKRGANTGELFF

d_gene: TRBD1
v_gene: TRBV29-1
j_gene: TRBJ1-1
abundance: few
CDR3nt: TGCAGCGTTAGACAGGGAGATGGCACTGAAGCTTTCTTT
CDR3aa: CSVRQGDGTEAFF

d_gene: TRBD1
v_gene: TRBV27
j_gene: TRBJ2-7
abundance: few
CDR3nt: TGTGCCAGCAGTCGATCTGCAGGGGGCTTTAGCTACGAGCAGTACTTC
CDR3aa: CASSRSAGGFSYEQYF

d_gene: -
v_gene: TRBV6-6
j_gene: TRBJ1-3
abundance: -
CDR3nt: TGTGCCAGCAGTTACTCGACTGGCCGGGGAAACACCATATATTTT
CDR3aa: CASSYSTGRGNTIYF

d_gene: -
v_gene: TRBV6-5
j_gene: TRBJ2-7
abundance: -
CDR3nt: TGTGCCAGCAGGAATAGGGGGGCCAGCGAGCAGTACTTC
CDR3aa: CASRNRGASEQYF

d_gene: TRBD2
v_gene: TRBV30
j_gene: TRBJ2-1
abundance: -
CDR3nt: TGTGCCTGGAGCCCCGGGACTAGCGGGAGGGCAGGGGAGTTCTTC
CDR3aa: CAWSPGTSGRAGEFF

d_gene: -
v_gene: TRBV9
j_gene: TRBJ1-4
abundance: once
CDR3nt: TGTGCCAGCAGCCCGAACACCTGGGGGGCTAATGAAAAACTGTTTTTT
CDR3aa: CASSPNTWGANEKLFF

d_gene: -
v_gene: TRBV6-5
j_gene: TRBJ1-5
abundance: once
CDR3nt: TGTGCCAGCAGTACATTTCAAGGCAATCAGCCCCAGCATTTT
CDR3aa: CASSTFQGNQPQHF

d_gene: -
v_gene: TRBV27
j_gene: TRBJ1-5
abundance: -
CDR3nt: TGTGCCAGCAGTTTCACAGGGTATAGCAATCAGCCCCAGCATTTT
CDR3aa: CASSFTGYSNQPQHF

d_gene: -
v_gene: TRBV27
j_gene: TRBJ2-7
abundance: -
CDR3nt: TGTGCCAGCTGGCAGGGGTACCCCAACGAGCAGTACTTC
CDR3aa: CASWQGYPNEQYF

d_gene: TRBD2
v_gene: TRBV27
j_gene: TRBJ2-3
abundance: -
CDR3nt: TGTGCCAGCAGCCACCGGGGACTAGCGGGAGGGCAGTCAGATACGCAGTATTTT
CDR3aa: CASSHRGLAGGQSDTQYF

d_gene: -
v_gene: TRBV6-6
j_gene: TRBJ1-6
abundance: -
CDR3nt: TGTGCCAGCAGCGACAGGCCCAGCTCCTATAATTCACCCCTCCACTTT
CDR3aa: CASSDRPSSYNSPLHF

d_gene: TRBD1
v_gene: TRBV7-3
j_gene: TRBJ1-6
abundance: -
CDR3nt: TGTGCCAGCAGCACCGGGACAGAAAATTCACCCCTCCACTTT
CDR3aa: CASSTGTENSPLHF

d_gene: -
v_gene: TRBV28
j_gene: TRBJ1-5
abundance: -
CDR3nt: TGTGCCAGCAGTTCAGGGTCCCCTTATAGCAATCAGCCCCAGCATTTT
CDR3aa: CASSSGSPYSNQPQHF

d_gene: -
v_gene: TRBV5-1
j_gene: TRBJ1-1
abundance: few
CDR3nt: TGCGCCAGCAGCTTGGACCCCGTATATGAAGCTTTCTTT
CDR3aa: CASSLDPVYEAFF

d_gene: -
v_gene: TRBV19
j_gene: TRBJ1-3
abundance: -
CDR3nt: TGTGCCAGTTCCCAAGGGGGATTAAACACCATATATTTT
CDR3aa: CASSQGGLNTIYF

d_gene: -
v_gene: TRBV16
j_gene: TRBJ2-6
abundance: -
CDR3nt: TGTGCCAGCAGCCCACAGGGAAGATCTGGGGCCAACGTCCTGACTTTC
CDR3aa: CASSPQGRSGANVLTF

d_gene: TRBD1
v_gene: TRBV28
j_gene: TRBJ2-1
abundance: once
CDR3nt: TGTGCCAGCCGTTTCCGGGACAGGGATATCGATGAGCAGTTCTTC
CDR3aa: CASRFRDRDIDEQFF

d_gene: -
v_gene: TRBV14
j_gene: TRBJ1-1
abundance: -
CDR3nt: TGTGCCAGCAGCCAGCATACCGAGGGCTTGGTGAACACTGAAGCTTTCTTT
CDR3aa: CASSQHTEGLVNTEAFF

d_gene: -
v_gene: TRBV6-6
j_gene: TRBJ1-6
abundance: -
CDR3nt: TGTGCCAGCAGCCGGGACACGAATTCACCCCTCCACTTT
CDR3aa: CASSRDTNSPLHF

d_gene: -
v_gene: TRBV11-2
j_gene: TRBJ1-5
abundance: few
CDR3nt: TGTGCCAGCAGCACCGACAATCAGCCCCAGCATTTT
CDR3aa: CASSTDNQPQHF

d_gene: -
v_gene: TRBV30
j_gene: TRBJ1-2
abundance: once
CDR3nt: TGTGCCTGGAGTGTACCCGGGTTTGGGGGCTACACCTTC
CDR3aa: CAWSVPGFGGYTF

d_gene: TRBD1
v_gene: TRBV18
j_gene: TRBJ2-7
abundance: -
CDR3nt: TGTGCCAGCTCACCTACAGGGGGCAGAATCGAGCAGTACTTC
CDR3aa: CASSPTGGRIEQYF

d_gene: TRBD2
v_gene: TRBV5-1
j_gene: TRBJ2-1
abundance: -
CDR3nt: TGCGCCAGCAGTTCCCGACTAGCAGGGAATGAGCAGTTCTTC
CDR3aa: CASSSRLAGNEQFF

d_gene: -
v_gene: TRBV19
j_gene: TRBJ1-2
abundance: -
CDR3nt: TGTGCCAGTCGATATGGCTACACCTTC
CDR3aa: CASRYGYTF

d_gene: -
v_gene: TRBV27
j_gene: TRBJ1-2
abundance: -
CDR3nt: TGTGCCAGCAGTTTTCGTCAGGGGTCTAGTGGCTACACCTTC
CDR3aa: CASSFRQGSSGYTF

d_gene: -
v_gene: TRBV18
j_gene: TRBJ2-1
abundance: -
CDR3nt: TGTGCCAGCTCACCTCGGTACGCGCGGGATGAGCAGTTCTTC
CDR3aa: CASSPRYARDEQFF

d_gene: TRBD1
v_gene: TRBV10-1
j_gene: TRBJ2-3
abundance: -
CDR3nt: TGCGCCAGCAGTGATGGTGGGACAGGGGGCGATGGGCAGTATTTT
CDR3aa: CASSDGGTGGDGQYF